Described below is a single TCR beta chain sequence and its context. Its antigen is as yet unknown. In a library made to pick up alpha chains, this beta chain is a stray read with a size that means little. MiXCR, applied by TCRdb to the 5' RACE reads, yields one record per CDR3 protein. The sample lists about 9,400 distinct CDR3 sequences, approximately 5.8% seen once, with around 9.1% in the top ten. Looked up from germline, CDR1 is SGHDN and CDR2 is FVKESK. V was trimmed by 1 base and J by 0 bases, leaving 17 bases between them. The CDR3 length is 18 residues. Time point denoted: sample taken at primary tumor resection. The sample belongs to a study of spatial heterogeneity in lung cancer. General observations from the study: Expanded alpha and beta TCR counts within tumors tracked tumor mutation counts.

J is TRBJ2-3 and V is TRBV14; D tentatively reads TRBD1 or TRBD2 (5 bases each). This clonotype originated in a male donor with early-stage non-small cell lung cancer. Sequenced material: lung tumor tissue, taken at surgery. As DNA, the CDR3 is TGTGCCAGCAGCCAAGGGAAGGGACGAACCCCTAGCACAGATACGCAGTATTTT. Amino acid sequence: CASSQGKGRTPSTDTQYF.